This T cell receptor beta chain stems from a study of T cell responses to AZD1222 COVID-19 vaccine. Using immunoSEQ multiplex PCR, the repertoire was profiled, and TCRdb retains in-frame clones only, with some absent. This table has roughly 180,000 clones, about 89% appearing once. Whole-study results and caveats: At study baseline, merely six AZD1222 recipients were seropositive. Targeting of unmutated variant regions was reportedly seen in nearly half of spike-specific TCRs.

This clone came up once. The antigen is undetermined. Germline CDR1 and CDR2: MNHEY and SVGAGI. This CDR3 has 14 residues. V shed 6 bases and J 7 bases; nucleotides not matched to a gene: 8. This receptor was obtained from an adult who received the AZD1222 COVID-19 vaccine. This chain links TRBV6-5 with TRBJ2-1; 8 positions agree with TRBD1. Sequencing was performed on peripheral blood, taken 28 days after the second AZD1222 dose. The CDR3 is CASRETGDTNEQFF. For the CDR3, the DNA is TGTGCCAGCAGGGAGACAGGGGATACGAATGAGCAGTTCTTC.